These 3 T cell receptor beta chains were sequenced from one sample in a study of blood T cells in healthy people across ages. A J-beta primer mix and a sample-barcoded 5' primer were used in a second PCR of roughly 6 to 11 cycles. TCRdb called the 5' RACE reads again in MiXCR, with one record for every CDR3 protein. The sample lists about 1,500,000 distinct CDR3 sequences; approximately 30% were seen once. The sample taken for sequencing was blood. The source is a woman between 25 and 40 years old in good health.

This clonotype has a handful of counts. The junction departs from the called germline gene at one end, perhaps through a read error. The gene calls are TRBV3-1 and TRBJ1-1; no reliable D call. This CDR3 has 14 residues. Per germline, CDR1 LGHDT and CDR2 YNNKEL (reference sequence). The DNA for the CDR3 is TGTGCCAGCAACGAAGAAACAGTGAACACTGAAGTTTTCTTT. Residues: CASNEETVNTEVFF.

As DNA, the CDR3 is TGTGCCAGCAGCGTAGTCACAGGGGTTGCTGAAGCTTTCTTT. Protein sequence: CASSVVTGVAEAFF. The V gene is TRBV9, the J gene TRBJ1-1, with 7 positions matching TRBD1. Germline values: CDR1 SGDLS, CDR2 YYNGEE. The CDR3 is 14 residues long. The J segment lost 6 bases and the V segment lost 0 bases, leaving 5 bases of the junction unmatched.

CDR3 loop: CASSDTGAAFHNEQFF. Written as DNA, the CDR3 is TGCGCCAGCAGTGACACCGGGGCAGCTTTCCACAATGAGCAGTTCTTC. This sequence joins TRBV10-2 and TRBJ2-1, with D possibly being TRBD1 or TRBD2 (5 bases each). CDR1 and CDR2 (germline): WSHSY, SAAADI. The CDR3 runs 16 residues. The V end was cut by 3 bases, the J end by 5 bases, with 17 bases between.